A selection of T cell receptor beta chains follows, all from one sample in a study of cytomegalovirus exposure and HLA in healthy donors. Only in-frame clones appear in the TCRdb table, and some are missing; sequencing was by immunoSEQ multiplex PCR. The repertoire holds roughly 150,000 clones, approximately 87% seen once, with roughly 5.7% in the top ten. The material sequenced was PBMCs. The receptors stem from a young woman in good health and CMV-seronegative. The CDR3 runs from the conserved cysteine through the conserved F or W. D genes are given only for firm matches. Clone size, where shown, is once, few, many, or a class for clones that have expanded.

v_gene	d_gene	j_gene	abundance	CDR3nt	CDR3aa
TRBV7-8	TRBD2	TRBJ2-1	-	TGTGCCAGCAGCTTATCGGGACTAGCGGGGAAAAGCTCCTACAATGAGCAGTTCTTC	CASSLSGLAGKSSYNEQFF
TRBV20-1	-	TRBJ1-1	-	TGCAGTAAACGGATGAACACTGAAGCTTTCTTT	CSKRMNTEAFF
TRBV7-9	-	TRBJ2-3	-	TGTGCCAGCAGCGAGCGCATCGGCACAGATACGCAGTATTTT	CASSERIGTDTQYF
TRBV28	-	TRBJ1-5	-	TGTGCCACCAGGCGGGGGGCCCAGCATTTT	CATRRGAQHF
TRBV7-9	-	TRBJ2-1	once	TGTGCCAGCAGCCTCCAATTAACTAGCAACAATGAGCAGTTCTTC	CASSLQLTSNNEQFF
TRBV6-5	-	TRBJ1-2	-	TGTGCCAGCAGACCCCAGGGGCGTGATGGCTACACCTTC	CASRPQGRDGYTF
TRBV5-4	-	TRBJ2-1	-	TGTGCCAGCAGCTTCAGTGAGTCCAATGAGCAGTTCTTC	CASSFSESNEQFF
TRBV6-4	-	TRBJ1-5	medium-sized	TGTGCCAGCAGTGGGGACAGCAATCAGCCCCAGCATTTT	CASSGDSNQPQHF
TRBV15	-	TRBJ1-2	-	TGTGCCACCAGCCCAGGGCGGTCTTCTTATGGCTACACCTTC	CATSPGRSSYGYTF
TRBV5-3	TRBD1	TRBJ1-1	-	TGTGCCAGAAGCCGCGGGACAGAGAAAACTGAAGCTTTCTTT	CARSRGTEKTEAFF
TRBV11-3	-	TRBJ1-2	-	TGTGCCAGCAGCTTAAAGTCCGAAGACGAACAGCTCTATGGCTACACCTTC	CASSLKSEDEQLYGYTF
TRBV6-1	-	TRBJ1-1	-	TGTGCCAGCAGTGAATCCGGCCGGGGCACTGAAGCTTTCTTT	CASSESGRGTEAFF
TRBV2	TRBD1	TRBJ1-3	few	TGTGCCAGCAGTGAGGGGGACAGGTTTTCTCGAACCACCATATATTTT	CASSEGDRFSRTTIYF
TRBV28	-	TRBJ1-1	-	TGTGCCAGCAGTTTAGTGGCGGGGGGTCCGGCGAACACTGAAGCTTTCTTT	CASSLVAGGPANTEAFF
TRBV19	TRBD1	TRBJ2-4	-	TGTGCCAGTAGTTCCCCCCGTTTACAGGGGGCGCTTCAGTACTTC	CASSSPRLQGALQYF
TRBV28	-	TRBJ1-4	-	TGTGCCAGCAGTGTAGGAGGAGCAACTAATGAAAAACTGTTTTTT	CASSVGGATNEKLFF
TRBV4-2	TRBD1	TRBJ2-4	-	TGTGCCAGCAGCCAAGGAGGGGGCCTGAGCAAAAACATTCAGTACTTC	CASSQGGGLSKNIQYF
TRBV11-2	-	TRBJ1-4	-	TGTGCCAGCAGCCGGAACTACCCAACTAATGAAAAACTGTTTTTT	CASSRNYPTNEKLFF
TRBV5-1	-	TRBJ2-7	-	TGCGCCAGCAGCTTGGGGCCCGGGGGAAACTACGAGCAGTACTTC	CASSLGPGGNYEQYF
TRBV5-1	-	TRBJ1-2	-	TGCGCCAGCAGCTCAATCCCACCTAACTATGGCTACACCTTC	CASSSIPPNYGYTF
TRBV5-4	-	TRBJ2-7	-	TGTGCCAGCAGCTTGGACAGGGACTACGAGCAGTACTTC	CASSLDRDYEQYF
TRBV20-1	-	TRBJ2-1	-	TGCAGTCCAAAGGACTTTAATGAGCAGTTCTTC	CSPKDFNEQFF
TRBV2	TRBD2	TRBJ2-7	-	TGTGCCAGCAGACTAGCGGGACCCTCCACCTACGAGCAGTACTTC	CASRLAGPSTYEQYF
TRBV28	TRBD1	TRBJ1-1	-	TGTGCCAGCAGACCCGGACAGGGGGCTACTGAAGCTTTCTTT	CASRPGQGATEAFF
TRBV27	TRBD1	TRBJ2-5	-	TGTGCCAGCAGTCCTTCGACAGGGTACGAGACCCAGTACTTC	CASSPSTGYETQYF
TRBV15	TRBD2	TRBJ2-3	-	TGTGCCACCCTTACTAGCGAGTCGCCAGATACGCAGTATTTT	CATLTSESPDTQYF
TRBV5-6	-	TRBJ1-6	-	TGTGCCAGCAGCTTTCCGCCGTTTAATTCACCCCTCCACTTT	CASSFPPFNSPLHF
TRBV30	-	TRBJ1-5	-	TGTGCCTGGAGTGGTCCGGGGTCAAGGAATCAGCCCCAGCATTTT	CAWSGPGSRNQPQHF
TRBV9	-	TRBJ1-4	-	TGTGCCAGCAGCGTACGGGGGCGCCCTAATGAAAAACTGTTTTTT	CASSVRGRPNEKLFF
TRBV18	TRBD1	TRBJ1-1	-	TGTGCCAGCTCACCACGAACAGGGGGGGCCACTGAAGCTTTCTTT	CASSPRTGGATEAFF
TRBV2	-	TRBJ2-7	-	TGTGCCAGCAGTGAATGGTCGGAGCAGTACTTC	CASSEWSEQYF
TRBV25-1	-	TRBJ2-7	-	TGTGCCAGCAGTGAATTTGGGGTAACCTACGAGCAGTACTTC	CASSEFGVTYEQYF
TRBV7-2	-	TRBJ1-1	once	TGTGCCAGCAGCTTATACGCGGCAGGGAACACTGAAGCTTTCTTT	CASSLYAAGNTEAFF
TRBV19	-	TRBJ2-5	once	TGTGCCATTACCTCGGGACCGGGGGCCTTCGTGGGAGAGACCCAGTACTTC	CAITSGPGAFVGETQYF
TRBV14	-	TRBJ1-6	-	TGTGCCAGCAGCTGGGACACGCCTAATTCACCCCTCCACTTT	CASSWDTPNSPLHF
TRBV6-1	-	TRBJ2-5	few	TGTGCCAGCAACCGGGACGGGGGAAGGGTGACCCAGTACTTC	CASNRDGGRVTQYF
TRBV5-1	-	TRBJ1-2	-	TGCGCCAGCAGCTTCCTCGGGGGAAATGGCTACACCTTC	CASSFLGGNGYTF
TRBV5-4	TRBD1	TRBJ2-7	once	TGTGCCAGCAGCCCCGGACAGGGTGTTTACGAGCAGTACTTC	CASSPGQGVYEQYF
TRBV7-9	-	TRBJ2-7	-	TGTGCCAGCATGATGAACATTCGCGATGGGTACGAGCAGTACTTC	CASMMNIRDGYEQYF
TRBV5-1	-	TRBJ2-7	-	TGCGCCAGCAGCTTGGTAGGCGGAGCGAGTGAGCAGTACTTC	CASSLVGGASEQYF
TRBV6-1	TRBD1	TRBJ1-1	-	TGTGCCAGCAGTGAACCCGGGACAGGGACACTGGGAGCTTTCTTT	CASSEPGTGTLGAFF